A single sample is the source of the 32 T cell receptor beta chains below, sequenced in a study of blood T cell repertoires in COVID-19. This table comes from immunoSEQ multiplex PCR, and its TCRdb copy is limited to in-frame clones, with some not included. The top ten hold about 1.3% of the sample, which has hundreds of thousands of clones, 85% to 90% seen once. Sample: peripheral blood. Receptors were obtained from an elderly man with acute or convalescent COVID-19.

This chain joins TRBV6-1 and TRBJ2-4, with D maybe TRBD1 (5 bases). Looked up from germline, CDR1 is MNHNS and CDR2 is SASEGT. Trimming shortened V by 3 bases and J by 5 bases, and 11 bases separated the two germline ends. The CDR3 is made up of 14 amino acids. The CDR3 spells CASSDRVHENIQYF. CDR3 DNA sequence: TGTGCCAGCAGTGACAGGGTCCACGAAAACATTCAGTACTTC.

This chain joins TRBV6-2 or TRBV6-3 and TRBJ2-7; possible D gene TRBD1, 6 bases. CDR1 is MNHEY and CDR2 is SVGEGT in the germline V gene. This CDR3 spans 15 amino acids. Trimming stripped 0 bases from V and 3 bases from J, with 12 bases between. The CDR3 here is CASSYSTQGFYEQYF. The CDR3 region has the DNA TGTGCCAGCAGTTACTCGACTCAGGGGTTCTACGAGCAGTACTTC.

This chain connects TRBV12-3 or TRBV12-4 to TRBJ2-5; 7 nucleotides align to TRBD2. This CDR3 is built from 13 residues. Germline trimming cut 5 bases from V and 2 bases from J; bases unmatched to any gene: 2. The DNA of the CDR3 is TGTGCCAGCAGTCGCGGGAGTCAAGAGACCCAGTACTTC. Amino acids: CASSRGSQETQYF.

This chain connects TRBV7-3 to TRBJ1-1; D is undetermined. The CDR3 consists of 13 residues. Trimming left V 2 bases short and J 1 base short, with 5 bases between. Germline V gene lookup returns CDR1 SGHTA and CDR2 FQGTGA. The chain's CDR3 is CASSLEGNTEAFF. The DNA of the CDR3 is TGTGCCAGCAGCTTAGAGGGGAACACTGAAGCTTTCTTT.

The gene calls are TRBV4-1 and TRBJ2-7; 10 bases match TRBD2. The CDR3 runs 15 residues. The trim removed 6 bases at V and 5 bases at J, leaving 10 bases unmatched. CDR1 and CDR2 (germline): MGHRA, YSYEKL. CDR3 coding DNA: TGCGCCAGCAGGAACGAAGCGGGAGGGCCGAACGAGCAGTACTTC. Translated, it gives CASRNEAGGPNEQYF.

The gene calls are TRBV5-1 and TRBJ2-1; TRBD2 matches 11 bases. In germline, CDR1 is SGHRS, CDR2 YFSETQ. CDR3 length equals 16 residues. V lost 3 bases, J lost 4 bases, and 6 bases stayed unmatched. DNA for the CDR3: TGCGCCAGCAGCTCCACTAGCGGGAGTGGATACAATGAGCAGTTCTTC. Amino acids: CASSSTSGSGYNEQFF.

The chain has TRBV11-2 and TRBJ2-5; possibly TRBD2 for D (5 bases). Between the trimmed V and J ends, which lost 5 bases and 5 bases, there was a span of 18 bases. The CDR3 consists of 15 residues. Germline CDR1 reads SGHAT; CDR2 reads FQNNGV. The CDR3 spells CASSPRDTTAETQYF. The CDR3 DNA follows: TGTGCCAGCAGCCCACGGGATACTACCGCCGAGACCCAGTACTTC.

This rearrangement joins TRBV6-1 to TRBJ2-3, with D possibly matching TRBD1 (5 bases). This CDR3 region has 15 residues. Trimming took 1 base from V and 0 from J, leaving 8 bases between them. The germline CDR1 and CDR2 sequences are MNHNS and SASEGT. CDR3 region: CASSEVGHSTDTQYF. The CDR3 region has the DNA TGTGCCAGCAGTGAAGTAGGACACAGCACAGATACGCAGTATTTT.

In this sample, this clone turned up once. This chain connects TRBV2 to TRBJ2-3, with a weak D call TRBD1 (6 bases). The V end was cut by 5 bases, the J end by 2 bases, with 11 bases between. Germline CDR1 and CDR2: SNHLY and FYNNEI. The length of the CDR3 is 14 residues. The CDR3 coding sequence is TGTGCCAGCAGTCAGGGGCTCCCCACAGATACGCAGTATTTT. Amino acids: CASSQGLPTDTQYF.

This chain uses TRBV6-2 or TRBV6-3 with TRBJ1-5; the D is unclear. Germline-derived CDR1 and CDR2 are MNHEY and SVGEGT. V was trimmed by 5 bases and J by 0 bases, leaving 5 bases between them. The CDR3 loop spans 13 amino acids. The CDR3 spells CASSSYSNQPQHF. The CDR3 region has the DNA TGTGCCAGCAGTAGCTATAGCAATCAGCCCCAGCATTTT.

Here the CDR3 reads CSVHPGLGNTGELFF. CDR3 nucleotide sequence: TGCAGCGTTCACCCGGGACTAGGAAACACCGGGGAGCTGTTTTTT. The chain recombines TRBV29-1 with TRBJ2-2; 8 bases align to TRBD2. V shed 5 bases and J 2 bases; nucleotides not matched to a gene: 7. There are 15 residues in the CDR3. Germline V CDR1 and CDR2: SQVTM, ANQGSEA.

The rearrangement links TRBV5-5 to TRBJ1-5, with D hard to call. Germline values: CDR1 SGHKS, CDR2 YYEKEE (reference sequence). The CDR3 is 16 amino acids. V shed 1 base and J shed 0 bases, with 11 bases lying between them. The CDR3 is CASSLSYPGSNQPQHF. The DNA of the CDR3 is TGTGCCAGCAGCTTGTCTTACCCGGGTAGCAATCAGCCCCAGCATTTT.

CDR3 bases: TGTGCCAGCAGCCGCTTGCAACTAGCGGGACAAGAGACCCAGTACTTC. It encodes CASSRLQLAGQETQYF. This chain links TRBV7-2 with TRBJ2-5; 10 bases map to TRBD2. V dropped 5 bases and J dropped 2; count of bases not matched to a gene: 8. The CDR3 is 16 residues long. The germline V gene has CDR1 SGHTA and CDR2 FQGNSA.

This clone was recorded once. The junction differs from germline at one of its ends, possibly a read error. The J gene is TRBJ2-1, the V gene TRBV7-3; 7 bases match TRBD1. Germline loops: CDR1 SGHTA, CDR2 FQGTGA. The CDR3 is 16 amino acids. This chain's CDR3 is CASSLTGGQNPNGQFF. The CDR3 nucleotides are TGTGCCAGCAGCTTAACTGGGGGACAGAATCCCAATGGGCAGTTCTTC.

The chain is built from TRBV6-5 and TRBJ2-5; 7 nucleotides line up with TRBD2. Germline assignment: CDR1 MNHEY and CDR2 SVGAGI. The CDR3 runs 13 residues. The J segment lost 7 bases and the V segment lost 5 bases, leaving 7 bases of the junction unmatched. CDR3 residues: CASSPGTIRTQYF. The CDR3 nucleotides read TGTGCCAGCAGTCCTGGGACTATCAGGACCCAGTACTTC.

CDR3 sequence: CASSPTPTGGSNTQYF. The DNA of the CDR3 is TGTGCCAGTAGTCCCACCCCGACAGGGGGCTCGAATACGCAGTATTTT. The V call is TRBV19, the J call TRBJ2-3, with 10 bases aligning to TRBD1. V was clipped by 5 bases and J by 7 bases; unmatched bases: 12. Germline V CDR1 and CDR2: LNHDA, SQIVND (reference sequence). CDR3 length equals 16 residues.

This CDR3 reads CASSTGTENTEAFF. The CDR3 DNA reads as TGCGCCAGCAGCACCGGGACAGAGAACACTGAAGCTTTCTTT. The chain links TRBV5-1 to TRBJ1-1; 7 bases fit TRBD1. V lost 4 bases, J lost 1 base, and 4 bases stayed unmatched. Looked up from germline, CDR1 is SGHRS and CDR2 is YFSETQ. This CDR3 spans 14 amino acids. Filled out from reference TRBV5-1 and TRBJ1-1, the complete variable domain reads KAGVTQTPRYLIKTRGQQVTLSCSPISGHRSVSWYQQTPGQGLQFLFEYFSETQRNKGNFPGRFSGRQFSNSRSEMNVSTLELGDSALYLCASSTGTENTEAFFGQGTRLTVV.

This rearrangement joins TRBV13 to TRBJ1-2; tentatively, D is TRBD1 (5 bases). The CDR3 extends over 16 amino acids. V was trimmed by 5 bases and J by 0 bases, leaving 16 bases between them. Germline loops: CDR1 PRHDT, CDR2 FYEKMQ (reference sequence). In DNA form, the CDR3 reads TGTGCCAGCAGCATCAGGGAATCCGGTGCTAACTATGGCTACACCTTC. It is translated as CASSIRESGANYGYTF.

This sequence joins TRBV5-1 and TRBJ1-4, with D perhaps TRBD1 (5 bases). V was cut by 0 bases and J by 3 bases, with 9 bases left in between. The CDR3 is 15 residues long. CDR1 SGHRS and CDR2 YFSETQ come from the germline V gene. The CDR3 reads CASSLEGWSNEKLFF. CDR3 in DNA: TGCGCCAGCAGCTTGGAGGGGTGGTCTAATGAAAAACTGTTTTTT.

The sample holds a few counts of this clone. The chain has TRBV18 and TRBJ2-7, with D tentatively TRBD2 (5 bases). Trimming pared 4 bases from V and 7 bases from J, leaving 8 bases between. Germline V gene sequence: CDR1 KGHSH, CDR2 LQKENI. The CDR3 contains 11 residues. In DNA, the CDR3 is TGTGCCAGCTCACGGGAGCGGGAGCAGTACTTC. Amino acid sequence: CASSREREQYF.

J is TRBJ2-1 and V is TRBV27, with 9 bases aligning to TRBD1. J lost 7 bases, V lost 3 bases, and 10 bases had no gene match. CDR3 length equals 16 residues. Germline-derived CDR1 and CDR2 are MNHEY and SMNVEV (reference sequence). The CDR3 region has the DNA TGTGCCAGCAGTTTTCCTCAGACAGGGGGTCGGAATGAGCAGTTCTTC. This codes for CASSFPQTGGRNEQFF.

This rearrangement joins TRBV6-2 or TRBV6-3 to TRBJ1-2; D gene unclear. Germline V CDR1 and CDR2: MNHEY, SVGEGT. The CDR3 spans 16 residues. Trimming cost V 4 bases and J 4 bases, with 19 bases left between them. The CDR3 nucleotides read TGTGCCAGCAGTTGGCGATTGGAGGCGATGGGCTATGGCTACACCTTC. This codes for CASSWRLEAMGYGYTF.

V gene TRBV12-3 or TRBV12-4 combines with J gene TRBJ2-1; D call uncertain. Deletions cut 6 bases from V and 9 bases from J, with 15 bases between. The CDR3 extends over 13 amino acids. CDR3 DNA: TGTGCCAGCAGCCTGCGCGGAGATTCTGAGCAGTTCTTC. It translates to CASSLRGDSEQFF.

This clone was picked up a small number of times. The V call is TRBV9, the J call TRBJ1-2; TRBD1 might be the D (5 bases). V dropped 3 bases and J dropped 0 bases, with 21 bases sitting between them. The CDR3 runs to 18 residues. In germline, CDR1 is SGDLS, CDR2 YYNGEE. The CDR3 is CASSAHSGTRGANYGYTF. CDR3 nucleotides: TGTGCCAGCAGCGCGCACTCGGGGACTCGCGGGGCTAACTATGGCTACACCTTC.

Comment on this clone: Distinct nucleotide sequences in the sample also encode this CDR3. V and J are TRBV7-2 and TRBJ2-5; D unresolved. Trimming stripped 0 bases from V and 5 bases from J, with 4 bases between. Germline V gives CDR1 SGHTA, CDR2 FQGNSA. The CDR3 length is 12 residues. The CDR3 reads CASSLARETQYF. The CDR3 nucleotides are TGTGCCAGCAGCTTAGCCCGGGAGACCCAGTACTTC.

In this sample, this clone turned up once. This chain links TRBV6-2 or TRBV6-3 with TRBJ2-2; D not certain. The germline V gene encodes CDR1 MNHEY and CDR2 SVGEGT. V was pared by 3 bases and J by 0 bases, with 2 bases between. This CDR3 is 13 amino acids long. CDR3 sequence reads: CASSYTNTGELFF. CDR3 bases: TGTGCCAGCAGTTATACGAACACCGGGGAGCTGTTTTTT.

V usage is TRBV19 and J usage is TRBJ2-2, with TRBD1 matching over 7 bases. Germline lookup yields CDR1 LNHDA and CDR2 SQIVND (reference sequence). This CDR3 region has 13 residues. V lost 10 bases, J lost 5 bases, and 7 bases stayed unmatched. In nucleotides, the CDR3 is TGTGCCACTCGACAGGGTGGAACCGGGGAGCTGTTTTTT. Its translation: CATRQGGTGELFF.

The chain has TRBV19 and TRBJ1-2; D is ambiguous. Trimming left V 0 bases short and J 0 bases short, with 20 bases between. CDR3 length: 19 residues. The germline V gene has CDR1 LNHDA and CDR2 SQIVND (reference sequence). The CDR3 DNA reads TGTGCCAGTAGTATAGACGTTTTCGGGATAGGAGGACCTAACTATGGCTACACCTTC. Translation gives CASSIDVFGIGGPNYGYTF.

V is TRBV7-2 and J is TRBJ1-3, with 7 positions matching TRBD1. The CDR3 spans 16 residues. Trimming removed 1 base from V and 4 bases from J; junction bases left unmatched: 7. Germline CDR1 reads SGHTA; CDR2 reads FQGNSA. The CDR3 reads CASSLGRQGTGNTIYF. Written as DNA, the CDR3 is TGTGCCAGCAGCTTAGGGAGACAGGGTACAGGAAACACCATATATTTT.

V gene TRBV15 combines with J gene TRBJ2-1; 9 bases are shared with TRBD1. V shed 3 bases, J shed 4 bases, and the junction held 7 bases outside the gene matches. Germline V CDR1 and CDR2: LNHNV, YYDKDF (reference sequence). This CDR3 has 16 amino acids. The CDR3 region has the DNA TGTGCCACCAGCAGCGGAGGGACAGGGCTATACAATGAGCAGTTCTTC. Protein: CATSSGGTGLYNEQFF.

This clone appeared a single time. J is TRBJ1-1 and V is TRBV19; 7 bases match TRBD1. CDR1 and CDR2 from the germline V gene are LNHDA and SQIVND (reference sequence). V lost 7 bases to trimming and J lost 5 bases; unmatched junction nucleotides: 7. The CDR3 contains 13 residues. Written as DNA, the CDR3 is TGTGCCAGTATTTCAGGGGGGAATACTGAAGCTTTCTTT. It translates to CASISGGNTEAFF.

The chain carries TRBV28 and TRBJ2-6; TRBD1 agrees at 11 bases. CDR1 and CDR2 (germline): MDHEN, SYDVKM. Trimming took 8 bases from V and 1 from J; bases not matched to a gene: 4. The CDR3 consists of 16 residues. CDR3 protein: CASRDRGISGANVLTF. DNA for the CDR3: TGTGCCAGCCGGGACAGGGGGATATCTGGGGCCAACGTCCTGACTTTC.